What follows is one TCR beta chain and its context. This clone was recorded at least ten times. The antigen this receptor binds is unknown. Base qualities are missing; no much larger clone stands one base away. This sample is part of a study of metastatic and nonmetastatic thyroid tumors (dated by TCRdb to about 2020). Study-level background: Repertoires from peripheral blood and from tumor or nodule tissue samples of malignant and benign thyroid patients were compared. Here is what the overall study found, with its caveats: In both blood and tumor samples, malignant tumors were reported to have significantly higher TCR beta diversity than benign nodules.

Before undergoing thyroid surgery, none of the patients had been given any kind of treatment. Using T-cell receptor beta sequencing, the study looked back at clinical samples from patients collected from about 2012 to 2018. The method behind the library was PCR. The reads were generated on an Illumina HiSeq 4000. The TCR beta-chain CDR3 region of each patient was profiled by high-throughput sequencing. From the authors' description of their analysis: A classifier to discriminate distant-metastatic papillary thyroid cancer patients was built from CDR3 differences across clinicopathological groups. Repertoire diversity was assessed with the Shannon index, and tumor-blood repertoire similarity with the Morisita-Horn index. TCRdb reran the public reads through fastp at Q25 and MiXCR, keeping productive beta chains. The V and J calls shown here were made by TCRdb, not taken from the authors' results. The sample table records some 30,000 clones; roughly 30% of these occur just once. Roughly 30% of the sample is in the top ten clones.

Cut back by 6 bases and 8 bases, the V and J ends lie 20 bases apart. Based on the germline V gene, the CDR1 and CDR2 sequences are MDHEN and SYDVKM. The CDR3 runs 15 residues from the cysteine to the phenylalanine. Just CDR3 DNA is preserved here, 45 bases in frame from base 1. The sequence links TRBV28 to TRBJ2-4, with the D call tentatively TRBD1 or TRBD2, each fitting 5 bases. Material: blood. The sequence was obtained from a female donor with papillary thyroid cancer or a benign thyroid nodule (not recorded which). Some clones in this sample may be carry-over from other donors' samples. The DNA is TGTGCCAGCAGCTCCATCAGGGAGATAACGGACATTCAGTACTTC. It codes for CASSSIREITDIQYF.